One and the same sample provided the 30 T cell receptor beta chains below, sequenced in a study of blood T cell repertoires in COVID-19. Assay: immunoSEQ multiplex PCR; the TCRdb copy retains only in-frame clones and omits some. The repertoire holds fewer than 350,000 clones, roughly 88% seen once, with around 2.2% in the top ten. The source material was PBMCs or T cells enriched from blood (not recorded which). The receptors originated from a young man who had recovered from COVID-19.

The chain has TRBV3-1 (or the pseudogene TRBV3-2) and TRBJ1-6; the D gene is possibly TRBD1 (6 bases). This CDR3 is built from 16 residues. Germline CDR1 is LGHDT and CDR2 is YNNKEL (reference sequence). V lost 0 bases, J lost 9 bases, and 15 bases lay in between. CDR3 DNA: TGTGCCAGCAGCCAAGAAGGGGGAAGCTCAATTTCACCCCTCCACTTT. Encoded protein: CASSQEGGSSISPLHF.

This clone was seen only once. CDR3 protein: CASSPVRGTQYF. Written as DNA, the CDR3 is TGTGCCAGCAGTCCGGTGCGGGGTACGCAGTATTTT. The genes are TRBV7-2 and TRBJ2-3; D possibly corresponds to TRBD2 (6 bases). Trimming stripped 6 bases from V and 8 bases from J, with 12 bases between. CDR3 length: 12 amino acids. Germline V gene lookup returns CDR1 SGHTA and CDR2 FQGNSA.

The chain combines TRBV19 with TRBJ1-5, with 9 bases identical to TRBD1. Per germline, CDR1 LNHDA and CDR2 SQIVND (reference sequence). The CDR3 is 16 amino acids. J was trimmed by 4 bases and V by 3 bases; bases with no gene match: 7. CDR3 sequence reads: CASSILGQGKNQPQHF. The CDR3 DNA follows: TGTGCCAGTAGTATTCTAGGACAGGGGAAGAATCAGCCCCAGCATTTT.

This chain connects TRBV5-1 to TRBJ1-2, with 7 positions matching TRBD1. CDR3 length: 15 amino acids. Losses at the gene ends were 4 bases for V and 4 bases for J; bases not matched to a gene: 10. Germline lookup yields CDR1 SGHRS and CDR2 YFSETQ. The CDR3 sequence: CASSQGVTGIYGYTF. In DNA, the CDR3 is TGCGCCAGCAGCCAGGGTGTGACAGGGATCTATGGCTACACCTTC.

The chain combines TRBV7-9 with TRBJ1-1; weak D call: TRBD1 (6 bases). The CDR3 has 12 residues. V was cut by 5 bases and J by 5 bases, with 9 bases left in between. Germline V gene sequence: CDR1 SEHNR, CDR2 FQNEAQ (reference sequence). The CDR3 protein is CASSEGGTEAFF. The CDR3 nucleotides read TGTGCCAGCAGCGAAGGGGGTACTGAAGCTTTCTTT. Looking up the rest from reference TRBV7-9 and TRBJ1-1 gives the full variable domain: DTGVSQNPRHKITKRGQNVTFRCDPISEHNRLYWYRQTLGQGPEFLTYFQNEAQLEKSRLLSDRFSAERPKGSFSTLEIQRTEQGDSAMYLCASSEGGTEAFFGQGTRLTVV.

This CDR3 reads CASSGRDSSDTQYF. CDR3 in DNA: TGTGCCAGCAGTGGTAGGGACTCCTCAGATACGCAGTATTTT. V gene TRBV6-4 combines with J gene TRBJ2-3, with D perhaps matching TRBD2 (6 bases). The CDR3 extends over 14 amino acids. V was cut by 4 bases and J by 4 bases, with 12 bases left in between. Germline-derived CDR1 and CDR2 are MRHNA and SNTAGT.

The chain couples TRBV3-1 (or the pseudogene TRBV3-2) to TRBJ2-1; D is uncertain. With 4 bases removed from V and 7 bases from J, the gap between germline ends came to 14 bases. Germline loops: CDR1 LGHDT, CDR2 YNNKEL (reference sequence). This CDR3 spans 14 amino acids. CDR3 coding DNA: TGTGCCAGCAGCCCCCTATTACTGTTAAATGAGCAGTTCTTC. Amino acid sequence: CASSPLLLLNEQFF.

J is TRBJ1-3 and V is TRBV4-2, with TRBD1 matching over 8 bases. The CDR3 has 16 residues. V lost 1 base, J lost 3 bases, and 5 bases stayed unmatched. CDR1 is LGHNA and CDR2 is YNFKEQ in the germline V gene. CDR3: CASSQGVGQGGNTIYF. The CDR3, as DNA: TGTGCCAGCAGCCAAGGTGTTGGACAGGGTGGAAACACCATATATTTT.

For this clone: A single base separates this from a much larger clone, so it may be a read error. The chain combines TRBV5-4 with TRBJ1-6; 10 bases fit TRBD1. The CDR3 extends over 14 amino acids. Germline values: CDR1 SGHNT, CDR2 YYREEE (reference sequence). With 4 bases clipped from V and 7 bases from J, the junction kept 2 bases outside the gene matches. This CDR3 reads CASSVDRGNSPLHF. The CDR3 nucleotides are TGTGCCAGCAGCGTGGACAGGGGGAATTCACCCCTCCACTTT.

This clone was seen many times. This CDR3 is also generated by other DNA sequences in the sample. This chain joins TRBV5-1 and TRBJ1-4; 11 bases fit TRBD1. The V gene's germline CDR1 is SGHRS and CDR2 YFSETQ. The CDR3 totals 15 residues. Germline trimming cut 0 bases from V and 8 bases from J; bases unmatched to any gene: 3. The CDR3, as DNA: TGCGCCAGCAGCTTGGAGGGACAGGGGGACGAAAAACTGTTTTTT. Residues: CASSLEGQGDEKLFF.

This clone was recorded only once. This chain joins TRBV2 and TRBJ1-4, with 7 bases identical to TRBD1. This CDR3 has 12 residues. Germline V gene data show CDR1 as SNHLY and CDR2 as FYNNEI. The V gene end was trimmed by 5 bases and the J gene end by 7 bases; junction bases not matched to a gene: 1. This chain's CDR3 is CASSRQGEKLFF. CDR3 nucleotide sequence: TGTGCCAGCAGTAGACAGGGTGAAAAACTGTTTTTT.

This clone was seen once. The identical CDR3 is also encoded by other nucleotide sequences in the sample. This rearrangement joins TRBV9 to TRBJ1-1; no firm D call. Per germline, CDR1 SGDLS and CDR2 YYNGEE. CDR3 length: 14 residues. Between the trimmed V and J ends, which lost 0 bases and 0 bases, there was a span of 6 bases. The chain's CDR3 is CASSVGQMNTEAFF. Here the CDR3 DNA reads TGTGCCAGCAGCGTAGGCCAGATGAACACTGAAGCTTTCTTT.

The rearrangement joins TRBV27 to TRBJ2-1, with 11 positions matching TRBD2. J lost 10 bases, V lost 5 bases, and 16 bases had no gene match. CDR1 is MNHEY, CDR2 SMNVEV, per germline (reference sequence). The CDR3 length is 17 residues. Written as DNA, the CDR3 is TGTGCCAGCAGTGAGATGGTCGATAGCGGGGGGGCCGGGGAGCAGTTCTTC. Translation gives CASSEMVDSGGAGEQFF.

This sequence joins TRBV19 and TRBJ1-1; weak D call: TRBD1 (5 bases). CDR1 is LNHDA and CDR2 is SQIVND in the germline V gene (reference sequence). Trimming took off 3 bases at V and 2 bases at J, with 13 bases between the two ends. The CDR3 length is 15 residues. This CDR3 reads CASSISGTLNTEAFF. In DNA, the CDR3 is TGTGCCAGTAGTATTTCCGGGACTTTAAACACTGAAGCTTTCTTT.

The CDR3: CASSYSDSYEQYF. The CDR3 DNA follows: TGTGCCAGCAGTTACTCGGACAGCTACGAGCAGTACTTC. This chain connects TRBV6-5 to TRBJ2-7; a weak D match, TRBD1 (6 bases). The CDR3 is 13 residues long. Trimming removed 0 bases at V and 3 bases at J, with 6 bases between. CDR1 is MNHEY and CDR2 is SVGAGI in the germline V gene.

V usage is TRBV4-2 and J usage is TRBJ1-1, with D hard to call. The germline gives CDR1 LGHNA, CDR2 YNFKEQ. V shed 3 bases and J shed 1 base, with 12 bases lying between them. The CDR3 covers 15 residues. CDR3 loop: CASSHGSGRNTEAFF. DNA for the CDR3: TGTGCCAGCAGCCACGGGTCGGGTAGGAACACTGAAGCTTTCTTT.

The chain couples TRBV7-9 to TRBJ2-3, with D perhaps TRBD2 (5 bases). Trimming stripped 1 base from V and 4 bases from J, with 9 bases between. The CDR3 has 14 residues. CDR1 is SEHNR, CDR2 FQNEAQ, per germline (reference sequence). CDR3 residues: CASSLERGSDTQYF. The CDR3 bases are TGTGCCAGCAGCTTAGAAAGAGGGTCAGATACGCAGTATTTT.

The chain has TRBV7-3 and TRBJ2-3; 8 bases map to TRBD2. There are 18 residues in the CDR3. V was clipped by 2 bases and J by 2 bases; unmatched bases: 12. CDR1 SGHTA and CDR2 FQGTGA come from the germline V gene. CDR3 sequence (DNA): TGTGCCAGCAGCTTAGGGGCGGGGGGCTGGGATGACACAGATACGCAGTATTTT. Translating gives CASSLGAGGWDDTDTQYF.

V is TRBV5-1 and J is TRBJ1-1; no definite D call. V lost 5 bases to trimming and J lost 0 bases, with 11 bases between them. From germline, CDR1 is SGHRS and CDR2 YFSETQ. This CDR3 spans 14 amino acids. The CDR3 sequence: CASRGASMNTEAFF. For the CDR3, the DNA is TGCGCCAGCAGGGGAGCTAGCATGAACACTGAAGCTTTCTTT.

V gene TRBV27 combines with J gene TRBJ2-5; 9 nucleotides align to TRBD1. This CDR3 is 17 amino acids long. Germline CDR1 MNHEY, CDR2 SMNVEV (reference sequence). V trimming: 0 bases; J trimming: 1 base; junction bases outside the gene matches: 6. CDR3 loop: CASSLSEGDRVQETQYF. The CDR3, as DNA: TGTGCCAGCAGTTTATCCGAAGGGGACAGGGTCCAAGAGACCCAGTACTTC.

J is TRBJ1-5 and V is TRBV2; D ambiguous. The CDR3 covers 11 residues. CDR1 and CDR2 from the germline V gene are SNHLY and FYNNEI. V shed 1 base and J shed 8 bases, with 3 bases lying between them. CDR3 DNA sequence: TGTGCCAGCAGTGAAGGAGAGCCCCAGCATTTT. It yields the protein CASSEGEPQHF.

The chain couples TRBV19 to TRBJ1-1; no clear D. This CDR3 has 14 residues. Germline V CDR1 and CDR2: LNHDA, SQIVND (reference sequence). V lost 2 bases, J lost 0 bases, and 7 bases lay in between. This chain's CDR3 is CASSIRLMNTEAFF. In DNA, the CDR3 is TGTGCCAGTAGTATAAGACTCATGAACACTGAAGCTTTCTTT.

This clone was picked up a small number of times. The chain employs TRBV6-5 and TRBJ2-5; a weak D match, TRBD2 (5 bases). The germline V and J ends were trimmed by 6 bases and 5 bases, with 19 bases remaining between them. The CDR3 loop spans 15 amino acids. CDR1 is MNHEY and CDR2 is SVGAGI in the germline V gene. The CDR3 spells CASRTTPGWWETQYF. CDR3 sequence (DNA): TGTGCCAGCAGAACCACCCCGGGGTGGTGGGAGACCCAGTACTTC.

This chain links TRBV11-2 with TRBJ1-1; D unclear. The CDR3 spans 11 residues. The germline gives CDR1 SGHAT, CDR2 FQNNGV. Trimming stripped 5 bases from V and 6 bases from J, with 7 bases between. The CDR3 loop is CASSPIPEAFF. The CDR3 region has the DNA TGTGCCAGCAGCCCCATCCCTGAAGCTTTCTTT.

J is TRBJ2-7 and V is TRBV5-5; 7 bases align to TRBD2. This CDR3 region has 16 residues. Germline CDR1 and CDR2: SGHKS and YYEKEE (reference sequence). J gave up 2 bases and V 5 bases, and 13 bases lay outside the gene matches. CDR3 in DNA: TGTGCCAGCAGACCACTGGGAGGGGCAGGGACCTACGAGCAGTACTTC. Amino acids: CASRPLGGAGTYEQYF.

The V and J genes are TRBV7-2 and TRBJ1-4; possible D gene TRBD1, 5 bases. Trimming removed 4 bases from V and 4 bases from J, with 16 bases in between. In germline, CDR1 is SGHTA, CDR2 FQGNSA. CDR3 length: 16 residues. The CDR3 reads CASSSAWTRYNEKLFF. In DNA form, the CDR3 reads TGTGCCAGCAGCTCGGCTTGGACACGATATAATGAAAAACTGTTTTTT.

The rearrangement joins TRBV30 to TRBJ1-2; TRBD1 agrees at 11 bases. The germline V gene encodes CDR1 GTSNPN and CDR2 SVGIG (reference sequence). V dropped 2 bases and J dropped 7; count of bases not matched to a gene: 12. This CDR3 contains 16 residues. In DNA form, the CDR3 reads TGTGCCTGGAGTCTCTCCTTTTGGACAGGGGGCTTTGGCTACACCTTC. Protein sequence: CAWSLSFWTGGFGYTF.

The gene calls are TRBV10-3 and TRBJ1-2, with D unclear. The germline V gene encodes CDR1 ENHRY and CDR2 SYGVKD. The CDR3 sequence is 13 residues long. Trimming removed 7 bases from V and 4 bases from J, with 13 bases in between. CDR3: CAITWAASYGYTF. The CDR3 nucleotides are TGTGCCATCACATGGGCAGCCAGCTATGGCTACACCTTC.

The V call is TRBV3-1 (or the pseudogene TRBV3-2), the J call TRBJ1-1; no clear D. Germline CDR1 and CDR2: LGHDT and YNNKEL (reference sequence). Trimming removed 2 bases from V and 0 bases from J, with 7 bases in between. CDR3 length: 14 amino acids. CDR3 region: CASSQSTMNTEAFF. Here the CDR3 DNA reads TGTGCCAGCAGCCAATCTACCATGAACACTGAAGCTTTCTTT.

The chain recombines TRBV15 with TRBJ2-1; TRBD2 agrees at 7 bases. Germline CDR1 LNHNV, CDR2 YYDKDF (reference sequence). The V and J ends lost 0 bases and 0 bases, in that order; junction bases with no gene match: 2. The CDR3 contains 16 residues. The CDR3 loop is CATSREAGLSYNEQFF. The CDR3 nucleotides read TGTGCCACCAGCAGAGAAGCGGGACTCTCCTACAATGAGCAGTTCTTC.